A selection of T cell receptor beta chains follows, all from one sample in a study of blood T cell repertoires in COVID-19. Sequenced by immunoSEQ multiplex PCR; TCRdb stores in-frame clones only, minus some. The sample includes about 72,000 clones, 70% to 90% of them seen just once. The sequenced sample was peripheral blood. These receptors were obtained from a man in his 70s with active or convalescent COVID-19. CDR3s include the opening cysteine and the closing phenylalanine or tryptophan. The D gene is left open where the match is weak. Where a row states a size, it is once, few, many or the class of an expanded clone; other rows omit it.

TGTGCCAGCAGCCGATGGGAAAGCGGCGGGGGGGATGAGACCCAGTACTTC	CASSRWESGGGDETQYF	-	TRBV21-1	-	TRBJ2-5
TGTGCCAGCAGGAGGGGGTTGGGCGGGAGATCGTCGTCCTACAATGAGCAGTTCTTC	CASRRGLGGRSSSYNEQFF	-	TRBV11-2	-	TRBJ2-1
TGTGCCAGCAACCCGACAGGCTACTATGGCTACACCTTC	CASNPTGYYGYTF	-	TRBV28	-	TRBJ1-2
TGTGCCAGCTCACCACCGGGAGCGGGAGGTCTGGAGACCCAGTACTTC	CASSPPGAGGLETQYF	TRBD2	TRBV18	-	TRBJ2-5
TGTGCCAGCAGCCAAATGAATTCACCCCTCCACTTT	CASSQMNSPLHF	-	TRBV7-2	-	TRBJ1-6
TGTGCCAGCAAGGGGGAAGAGACCCAGTACTTC	CASKGEETQYF	-	TRBV7-9	-	TRBJ2-5
TGTGCCAGCAGCGTAGCCCCAGGCAGGACATACGAGCAGTACTTC	CASSVAPGRTYEQYF	-	TRBV9	few	TRBJ2-7
TGTGCCAGCCAAGAACTAGCGTCATCCTACGAGCAGTACTTC	CASQELASSYEQYF	TRBD2	TRBV2	-	TRBJ2-7
TGTGCCAGCAGTGGACAGGACACCTATGGCTACACCTTC	CASSGQDTYGYTF	-	TRBV2	-	TRBJ1-2
TGTGCCAGCAGCTACCTTACAGGGGCCGGGGATGGCTACACCTTC	CASSYLTGAGDGYTF	TRBD1	TRBV5-6	-	TRBJ1-2
TGTGCCAGCAGCATCGGGGGGAGTAGGCTCGGGGAGCTGTTTTTT	CASSIGGSRLGELFF	TRBD2	TRBV11-2	-	TRBJ2-2
TGTGCCAGCAGCCAGCTTAGCGCGGGGCGGGATGGCTACACCTTC	CASSQLSAGRDGYTF	-	TRBV4-2	-	TRBJ1-2
TGTGGCTCCCGGGACACCAACCAAGAGACCCAGTACTTC	CGSRDTNQETQYF	-	TRBV2	many	TRBJ2-5
TGTGCCAGCTCAACGGGACAGGCCGTGGTAGATACGCAGTATTTT	CASSTGQAVVDTQYF	TRBD1	TRBV18	-	TRBJ2-3